Listed here are 3 T cell receptor beta chains from one sample, sequenced in a study of shared clonotypes between healthy human individuals. The method was immunoSEQ multiplex PCR; TCRdb's version includes in-frame clones alone and lacks a portion of them. The repertoire consists of 2 million or so clones, with roughly 95% occurring once and the leading ten covering 0.1% to 0.15%. The material sequenced was naive CD4+ T cells sorted from blood. Noted subset: CD45RA+ positively selected. Every receptor here comes from a man between 18 and 29 years old in good health.

The gene calls are TRBV21-1 and TRBJ2-3; TRBD1, the table's D call, lacks a check against the DNA. TRBV21-1 is designated a pseudogene. The CDR3 covers 14 residues. The CDR3 nucleotides are TGTGCCAGCAGCAATACACAAGACACAGATACGCAGTATTTT. It codes for CASSNTQDTDTQYF.

The CDR3 DNA sequence: TGTGCCAGCAGTTTTGAAGGGAGCTCCTACAATGAGCAGTTCTTC. This sequence encodes CASSFEGSSYNEQFF. The genes are TRBV27 and TRBJ2-1; TRBD2 is a possible D gene (5 bases). Germline CDR1 reads MNHEY; CDR2 reads SMNVEV (reference sequence). This CDR3 spans 15 amino acids. V was clipped by 3 bases and J by 0 bases, with 9 bases between them.

A word on this clone: This sample also contains other DNA sequences that code for the same CDR3. The chain is built from TRBV5-6 and TRBJ2-7; TRBD2 might be the D (5 bases). This CDR3 has 12 amino acids. Germline V CDR1 and CDR2: SGHDT, YYEEEE. Trimming cost V 4 bases and J 3 bases, with 8 bases left between them. The DNA for the CDR3 is TGTGCCAGCAGCCTCGAGGGCTACGAGCAGTACTTC. It encodes CASSLEGYEQYF. Combining the CDR3 with reference TRBV5-6 and TRBJ2-7 gives the whole variable domain DAGVTQSPTHLIKTRGQQVTLRCSPKSGHDTVSWYQQALGQGPQFIFQYYEEEERQRGNFPDRFSGHQFPNYSSELNVNALLLGDSALYLCASSLEGYEQYFGPGTRLTVT.